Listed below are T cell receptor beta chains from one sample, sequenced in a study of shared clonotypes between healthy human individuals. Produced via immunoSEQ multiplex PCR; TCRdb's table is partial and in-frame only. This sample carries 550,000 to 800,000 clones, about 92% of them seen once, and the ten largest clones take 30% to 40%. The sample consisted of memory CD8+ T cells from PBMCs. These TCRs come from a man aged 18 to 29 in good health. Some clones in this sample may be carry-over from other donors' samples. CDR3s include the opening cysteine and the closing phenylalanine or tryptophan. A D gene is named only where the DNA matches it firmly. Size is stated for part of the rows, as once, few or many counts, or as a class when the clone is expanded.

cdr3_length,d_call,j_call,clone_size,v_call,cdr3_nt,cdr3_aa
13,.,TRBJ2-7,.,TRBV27,TGTGCCAGCAGTTTAGTCGGCAGCACCGAGCAGTACTTC,CASSLVGSTEQYF
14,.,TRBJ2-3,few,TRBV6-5,TGTGCCAGCAATATGGCGGGGCGGACAGATACGCAGTATTTT,CASNMAGRTDTQYF
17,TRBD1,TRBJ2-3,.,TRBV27,TGTGCCAGCAGAGTGGCGCCGGGACAGGGGGCTTTAGATACGCAGTATTTT,CASRVAPGQGALDTQYF
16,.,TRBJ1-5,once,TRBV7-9,TGTGCCAGCAGCTCCCTGTGGGAAGGACCCGAAGGACCCCAGCATTTT,CASSSLWEGPEGPQHF
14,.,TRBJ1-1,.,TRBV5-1,TGCGCCAGCAGCGGATACAGGGAAAGGCCTGAAGCTTTCTTT,CASSGYRERPEAFF
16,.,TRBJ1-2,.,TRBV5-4,TGTGCCAGCAGCTCACTTACAGGGACCCCTCCCTATGGCTACACCTTC,CASSSLTGTPPYGYTF
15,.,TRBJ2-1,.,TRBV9,TGTGCCAGCAGCCCCAACTCGGCGGTTTACAATGAGCAGTTCTTC,CASSPNSAVYNEQFF
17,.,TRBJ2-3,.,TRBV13,TGTGCCAGCAGCTCGACCCCCGGGTGGGGAAGGATAGATACGCAGTATTTT,CASSSTPGWGRIDTQYF
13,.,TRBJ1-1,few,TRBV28,TGTGCCAGCAGCATGGAGGGCATCACTGAAGCTTTCTTT,CASSMEGITEAFF
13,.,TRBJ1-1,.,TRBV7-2,TGTGCCAGCAGCTTAGGTCTGAGCACTGAAGCTTTCTTT,CASSLGLSTEAFF
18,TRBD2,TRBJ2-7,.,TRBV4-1,TGCGCCAGCAGCCTTCGGGGGGTAGCGGGAGGTAGCTCCTACGAGCAGTACTTC,CASSLRGVAGGSSYEQYF
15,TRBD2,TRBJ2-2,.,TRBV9,TGTGCCAGCAGCGTCTGGGGGACTATTGAAGGGGAGCTGTTTTTT,CASSVWGTIEGELFF
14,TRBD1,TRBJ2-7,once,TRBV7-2,TGTGCCAGCAGCCTAGGACAGGGTGCCTACGAGCAGTACTTC,CASSLGQGAYEQYF
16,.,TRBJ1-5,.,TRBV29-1,TGCAGCGTTGAAATCTTGAGGGTTGAGGGCAATCAGCCCCAGCATTTT,CSVEILRVEGNQPQHF
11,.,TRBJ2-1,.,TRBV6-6,TGTGCCAGCACTCTAGGGGAGGAGCAGTTCTTC,CASTLGEEQFF
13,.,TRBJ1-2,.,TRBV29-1,TGCAGCGTTGGAGTAATGGCTAACTATGGCTACACCTTC,CSVGVMANYGYTF
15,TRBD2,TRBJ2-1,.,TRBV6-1,TGTGCCAGCAGTGACCTCGGACTAGGGGACGTTGAGCAGTTCTTC,CASSDLGLGDVEQFF
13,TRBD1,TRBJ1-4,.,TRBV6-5,TGTGCCAGCAGTCCCGGGACAGGGCTGATGCTGTTTTTT,CASSPGTGLMLFF
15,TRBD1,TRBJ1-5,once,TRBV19,TGTGCCAGTAGAAGCCGGGACAGGGAGGCTCAGCCCCAGCATTTT,CASRSRDREAQPQHF
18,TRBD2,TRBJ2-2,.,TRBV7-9,TGTGCCAGCAGCTTAGTTACTCTAGCGGGAGTCGGGCCCGGGGAGCTGTTTTTT,CASSLVTLAGVGPGELFF